This TCR beta chain emerged from a study of blood T cell repertoires in COVID-19. Participants were aged 18 to 89 years from roughly 25 US areas. In the original workflow: Scientists estimated how many nucleated cells there were by amplifying reference gene primers. The data were produced by immunoSEQ multiplex PCR, yet TCRdb's version contains in-frame clones alone and is incomplete. From that table come the V and J calls and clone size; the DNA was used to work out D and trimming. Among roughly 220,000 clones listed, just over 85% were seen once. This TCR derives from a woman aged 50 to 65 with acute COVID-19. The specimen was PBMCs or T cells enriched from blood (not recorded which).

CDR3 DNA: TGTGCCAGTTCCCCTCCGGGCAGGGGGCTCTACGAGCAGTACTTC. Its protein is CASSPPGRGLYEQYF. V is TRBV19 and J is TRBJ2-7; 8 bases match TRBD1. CDR3 length equals 15 residues. V gave up 8 bases and J gave up 3 bases; unmatched junction bases: 12. The germline V gene has CDR1 LNHDA and CDR2 SQIVND (reference sequence).